Shown below are 3 T cell receptor beta chains from a single sample sequenced in a study of blood T cells in healthy people across ages. It was with a sample-barcoded 5' primer and a J-beta primer mix that a second PCR of roughly 7 to 12 cycles was run. TCRdb used MiXCR to reprocess the 5' RACE reads, holding one entry per CDR3 protein. The sample lists roughly 1.5 million distinct CDR3 sequences; approximately 43% were seen once. What was sequenced was blood. The origin of the receptors is a young woman in good health.

The chain carries TRBV28 and TRBJ1-5; D is ambiguous. CDR3 length: 14 amino acids. V was shortened by 7 bases and J by 7 bases, with 17 bases between the two germline ends. Germline V CDR1 and CDR2: MDHEN, SYDVKM. The CDR3 reads CASTLRDHSQPQHF. The CDR3 DNA reads TGTGCCAGCACCCTGAGGGATCACAGCCAGCCCCAGCATTTT. The full variable domain, with the rest looked up from reference TRBV28 and TRBJ1-5, is DVKVTQSSRYLVKRTGEKVFLECVQDMDHENMFWYRQDPGLGLRLIYFSYDVKMKEKGDIPEGYSVSREKKERFSLILESASTNQTSMYLCASTLRDHSQPQHFGDGTRLSIL.

The V gene is TRBV7-6, the J gene TRBJ2-2; unclear D gene. V lost 1 base and J 4 bases, leaving 10 bases between the germline ends. The CDR3 runs 15 residues. Germline V gene lookup returns CDR1 SGHVS and CDR2 FNYEAQ. The CDR3 coding sequence is TGTGCCAGCAGCTTAGTGTCCAGTGGCACCGGGGAGCTGTTTTTT. Encoded protein: CASSLVSSGTGELFF.

This clonotype has a handful of counts. V and J are TRBV29-1 and TRBJ2-5; D might be TRBD1 (5 bases). Between the trimmed V and J ends, which lost 7 bases and 0 bases, there was a span of 21 bases. The CDR3 runs 16 residues. The germline CDR1 and CDR2 sequences are SQVTM and ANQGSEA. CDR3 bases: TGCAGCGACTCGTCCGGACATCCACCAGACCAAGAGACCCAGTACTTC. This encodes CSDSSGHPPDQETQYF. Drawing the rest from reference TRBV29-1 and TRBJ2-5, the complete variable domain is SAVISQKPSRDICQRGTSLTIQCQVDSQVTMMFWYRQQPGQSLTLIATANQGSEATYESGFVIDKFPISRPNLTFSTLTVSNMSPEDSSIYLCSDSSGHPPDQETQYFGPGTRLLVL.